The 17 T cell receptor beta chains presented below share a single source sample, sequenced in a study of blood T cell repertoires in COVID-19. Only in-frame clones appear in the TCRdb table, and some are missing; sequencing was by immunoSEQ multiplex PCR. The data hold approximately 270,000 clones, with more than 75% observed a single time. The material sequenced was PBMCs or T cells enriched from blood (not recorded which). These receptors originate from a man aged 40-50 years who had recovered from COVID-19.

The chain couples TRBV5-6 to TRBJ2-3; D might be TRBD2 (6 bases). The V gene lost 4 bases and the J gene lost 5 bases, with 17 bases spanning the gap. The CDR3 is made up of 15 amino acids. Per the germline V gene, CDR1 is SGHDT and CDR2 is YYEEEE. The CDR3 DNA sequence: TGTGCCAGCAGCCCGCTAGCGATAGGGGAAGATACGCAGTATTTT. Protein sequence: CASSPLAIGEDTQYF.

V and J are TRBV11-2 and TRBJ2-7, with 7 nucleotides matching TRBD1. V dropped 5 bases and J dropped 2; count of bases not matched to a gene: 18. The CDR3 spans 18 residues. The V gene's germline CDR1 is SGHAT and CDR2 FQNNGV. CDR3 residues: CASSQTETGHSAPYEQYF. CDR3 nucleotides: TGTGCCAGCAGCCAGACAGAGACAGGGCATAGCGCTCCCTACGAGCAGTACTTC.

The sample holds a few counts of this clone. This chain uses TRBV7-2 with TRBJ2-1, with a tentative D call TRBD2 (6 bases). The CDR3 has 17 residues. Looked up from germline, CDR1 is SGHTA and CDR2 is FQGNSA. The V end lost 0 bases, the J end lost 7 bases, and 19 bases lay between the germline ends. The CDR3 loop reads CASSLATGATGMNEQFF. CDR3 in DNA: TGTGCCAGCAGCTTAGCGACGGGAGCGACGGGGATGAATGAGCAGTTCTTC.

CDR3 region: CASSPTQGADEQYF. In DNA form, the CDR3 reads TGTGCCAGCTCCCCCACACAGGGGGCCGACGAGCAGTACTTC. This sequence joins TRBV18 and TRBJ2-7; 9 bases are a match to TRBD1. The CDR3 has 14 residues. The V segment lost 6 bases and the J segment 5 bases; nucleotides outside the gene matches: 8. Germline CDR1 is KGHSH and CDR2 is LQKENI.

The rearrangement uses TRBV3-1 (or the pseudogene TRBV3-2) and TRBJ1-6; no firm D call. This CDR3 is 15 amino acids long. Germline V lookup: CDR1 LGHDT, CDR2 YNNKEL (reference sequence). Trimming left V 0 bases short and J 9 bases short, with 12 bases between. CDR3 in DNA: TGTGCCAGCAGCCAAGAGGAGGGATTCGGTTCACCCCTCCACTTT. Translating gives CASSQEEGFGSPLHF.

The V gene is TRBV14, the J gene TRBJ1-3; 7 nucleotides agree with TRBD1. Germline V CDR1 and CDR2: SGHDN, FVKESK. This CDR3 has 15 amino acids. Trimming cost V 4 bases and J 0 bases; bases outside gene matches: 3. The CDR3 DNA is TGTGCCAGCAGCCCCGACAGGGTCTCTGGAAACACCATATATTTT. It encodes CASSPDRVSGNTIYF.

This clone appeared once. CDR3 DNA sequence: TGTGCCAGCAGCTTAACAGGCTCAACTAATGAAAAACTGTTTTTT. Translating it yields CASSLTGSTNEKLFF. The gene calls are TRBV7-2 and TRBJ1-4; D is perhaps TRBD1 (5 bases). V lost 2 bases and J 0 bases, leaving 7 bases between the germline ends. Germline-derived CDR1 and CDR2 are SGHTA and FQGNSA. This CDR3 is built from 15 residues.

This sequence joins TRBV7-2 and TRBJ2-1, with 10 nucleotides matching TRBD1. This CDR3 contains 14 residues. CDR1 is SGHTA, CDR2 FQGNSA, per germline. V lost 7 bases, J lost 9 bases, and 9 bases stayed unmatched. Here the CDR3 DNA reads TGTGCCAGCACGACAGGGGGCAGGCCTAGTGAGCAGTTCTTC. This encodes CASTTGGRPSEQFF.

The chain combines TRBV18 with TRBJ1-2; a weak D match, TRBD1 (6 bases). The CDR3 extends over 16 amino acids. Germline V lookup: CDR1 KGHSH, CDR2 LQKENI. V was trimmed by 1 base and J by 0 bases, leaving 12 bases between them. CDR3 sequence: CASSPQRQEPNYGYTF. DNA of the CDR3: TGTGCCAGCTCACCACAAAGACAGGAACCTAACTATGGCTACACCTTC.

The chain recombines TRBV4-1 with TRBJ2-5; 10 bases line up with TRBD1. This CDR3 has 16 residues. J gave up 5 bases and V 1 base, and 7 bases lay outside the gene matches. CDR1 is MGHRA, CDR2 YSYEKL, per germline. This chain's CDR3 is CASSQAGTGVVETQYF. The CDR3 DNA reads TGCGCCAGCAGCCAAGCCGGGACAGGGGTTGTTGAGACCCAGTACTTC.

The CDR3 DNA is TGCAGCGTCGGACAGGGGAGTTCACCCCTCCACTTT. This gives the protein CSVGQGSSPLHF. The chain is built from TRBV29-1 and TRBJ1-6; 9 bases line up with TRBD1. The CDR3 is 12 amino acids. In germline, CDR1 is SQVTM, CDR2 ANQGSEA. After removal of 6 bases from V and 9 bases from J, the junction contained 3 bases not matched to a gene.

CDR3: CASSQGPGDDYGYTF. The DNA of the CDR3 is TGCGCCAGCAGCCAAGGTCCAGGGGACGACTATGGCTACACCTTC. The chain recombines TRBV4-3 with TRBJ1-2, with a weak D call TRBD1 (6 bases). The CDR3 runs 15 residues. From germline, CDR1 is LGHNA and CDR2 YSLEER. V dropped 1 base and J dropped 3 bases, with 12 bases sitting between them.

The rearrangement uses TRBV27 and TRBJ1-4; D call uncertain. V was clipped by 0 bases and J by 7 bases, with 6 bases between them. The CDR3 loop spans 13 amino acids. Germline V lookup: CDR1 MNHEY, CDR2 SMNVEV (reference sequence). Here the CDR3 DNA reads TGTGCCAGCAGTTTATCTGGGAGTGAAAAACTGTTTTTT. This codes for CASSLSGSEKLFF.

The chain uses TRBV2 and TRBJ2-2, with 11 bases that match TRBD2. J gave up 4 bases and V 6 bases, and 22 bases lay outside the gene matches. CDR3 length equals 21 residues. In germline, CDR1 is SNHLY, CDR2 FYNNEI. CDR3 sequence reads: CASSAGKESFSGRVSTGELFF. The CDR3 DNA reads TGTGCCAGCAGCGCGGGAAAGGAGTCATTTAGCGGGAGGGTTAGCACCGGGGAGCTGTTTTTT.

The chain couples TRBV7-3 to TRBJ1-2; 8 bases agree with TRBD1. Germline V gene lookup returns CDR1 SGHTA and CDR2 FQGTGA. The CDR3 runs to 14 residues. The J segment lost 2 bases and the V segment lost 6 bases, leaving 5 bases of the junction unmatched. The CDR3 here is CASRPGTGNYGYTF. CDR3 nucleotides: TGTGCCAGCAGACCTGGGACAGGAAACTATGGCTACACCTTC.

The J gene is TRBJ2-7, the V gene TRBV29-1; D call uncertain. The V end lost 1 base, the J end lost 4 bases, and 20 bases lay between the germline ends. Germline loops: CDR1 SQVTM, CDR2 ANQGSEA. This CDR3 region has 16 residues. CDR3 region: CSVEVTPVDDSYEQYF. Here the CDR3 DNA reads TGCAGCGTTGAAGTTACCCCGGTAGACGACTCTTACGAGCAGTACTTC.

V and J are TRBV4-2 and TRBJ2-3, with a possible D match to TRBD1 (5 bases). The CDR3 consists of 17 residues. V shed 0 bases and J shed 1 base, with 14 bases lying between them. Germline V lookup: CDR1 LGHNA, CDR2 YNFKEQ. CDR3 sequence reads: CASSQEEWEGGTDTQYF. CDR3 DNA: TGTGCCAGCAGCCAAGAGGAGTGGGAAGGGGGCACAGATACGCAGTATTTT.